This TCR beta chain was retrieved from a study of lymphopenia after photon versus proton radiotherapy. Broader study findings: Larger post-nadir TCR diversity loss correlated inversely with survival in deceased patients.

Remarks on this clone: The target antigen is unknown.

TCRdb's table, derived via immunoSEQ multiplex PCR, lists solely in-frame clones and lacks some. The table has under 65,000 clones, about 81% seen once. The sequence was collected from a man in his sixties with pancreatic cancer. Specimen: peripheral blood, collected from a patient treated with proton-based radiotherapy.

The CDR3 bases are TGTGCCTGGGGTAGAACAGGGGGACGTAACGAGCAGTACTTC. It codes for CAWGRTGGRNEQYF. The chain has TRBV30 and TRBJ2-7; 8 bases match TRBD1. The germline CDR1 and CDR2 sequences are GTSNPN and SVGIG (reference sequence). V shed 5 bases and J 5 bases; nucleotides not matched to a gene: 11. The CDR3 is 14 amino acids.